The clone carrying this T cell receptor (beta chain) has more than one count but fewer than ten. The antigen is not known. This entry belongs to a study of T cell repertoires in cytomegalovirus infection. Study in general: It was recently identified HLA-C-restricted and well-studied HLA-B-restricted CMV epitopes that the study used. Through public TCR beta signatures, both CMV infection and matching HLA type were indicated. Notes on the study in general: Ex vivo responses were dominated by HLA-C-restricted CMV-specific TCR beta clonotypes.

This CDR3 has 15 amino acids. J was trimmed by 6 bases and V by 7 bases; bases with no gene match: 11. The germline gives CDR1 MNHNS, CDR2 SASEGT. TCRdb redid the calling of the reads with MiXCR, one entry per CDR3 protein. The table lists some 270,000 distinct CDR3 sequences, roughly a fifth of them singletons. The material was cultured PBMCs, obtained from culture after CMV antigen stimulation. The receptor was isolated from a human donor in good health (CMV status not recorded). Some clones in this sample may be carry-over from other donors' samples. This rearrangement joins TRBV6-1 to TRBJ2-2; 7 bases agree with TRBD1. The CDR3 coding sequence is TGTGCCAGCATTCCGACAGGGCAGGTGTCCGGGGAGCTGTTTTTT. Protein sequence: CASIPTGQVSGELFF.